The 32 T cell receptor beta chains in this list originate from one sample, sequenced in a study of blood T cell repertoires in COVID-19. Profiling relied on immunoSEQ multiplex PCR, and the TCRdb table lists in-frame clones only, not all of them. The sample lists around 200,000 clones, more than 70% seen once, with roughly 2.5% in the top ten. Sequenced input: peripheral blood. Receptor source: a man aged 40-55 years with active or convalescent COVID-19.

The chain links TRBV7-2 to TRBJ2-7, with 7 positions matching TRBD1. V shed 4 bases and J 0 bases; nucleotides not matched to a gene: 6. Germline lookup yields CDR1 SGHTA and CDR2 FQGNSA. The CDR3 is 15 residues long. CDR3 in amino acids: CASSSGQVPSYEQYF. The CDR3 DNA is TGTGCCAGCAGCTCAGGACAGGTTCCCTCCTACGAGCAGTACTTC.

The V gene is TRBV28, the J gene TRBJ2-7, with TRBD2 matching 9 bases. The CDR3 is 14 amino acids. V lost 4 bases and J lost 3; bases outside the gene matches: 4. Per the germline V gene, CDR1 is MDHEN and CDR2 is SYDVKM. CDR3 sequence: CASSSGLALYEQYF. DNA of the CDR3: TGTGCCAGCAGTTCGGGACTAGCACTCTACGAGCAGTACTTC.

This chain links TRBV28 with TRBJ2-1; 11 positions match TRBD2. V trimming: 6 bases; J trimming: 10 bases; junction bases outside the gene matches: 8. The CDR3 extends over 14 amino acids. Germline CDR1 MDHEN, CDR2 SYDVKM. CDR3 bases: TGTGCCAGCAGAATAGCGGGGGGGCAAAGGGAGCAGTTCTTC. Amino acid sequence: CASRIAGGQREQFF.

The chain links TRBV28 to TRBJ1-2, with TRBD1 matching 9 bases. Trimming at V came to 6 bases and at J to 8 bases, leaving 4 bases not matched to a gene. The CDR3 covers 12 residues. The germline CDR1 and CDR2 sequences are MDHEN and SYDVKM. The CDR3 bases are TGTGCCAGCAGACAGACAGGGGGAGGCTACACCTTC. Amino acid sequence: CASRQTGGGYTF.

The chain joins TRBV4-1 to TRBJ1-3; D perhaps matches TRBD1 (5 bases). Germline CDR1 MGHRA, CDR2 YSYEKL. The CDR3 extends over 15 amino acids. V was shortened by 4 bases and J by 0 bases, with 10 bases between the two germline ends. The CDR3, as DNA: TGCGCCAGCAGCCTACCGACAGCCTCTGGAAACACCATATATTTT. Protein product: CASSLPTASGNTIYF.

The rearrangement joins TRBV19 to TRBJ1-4, with D possibly being TRBD1 (6 bases). The CDR3 consists of 14 residues. In germline, CDR1 is LNHDA, CDR2 SQIVND (reference sequence). Trimming removed 5 bases from V and 7 bases from J, with 14 bases in between. This CDR3 is CASSRQVQGEKLFF. For the CDR3, the DNA is TGTGCCAGTAGTCGACAGGTTCAAGGTGAAAAACTGTTTTTT.

The J gene is TRBJ1-1, the V gene TRBV29-1; D gene unclear. Per the germline V gene, CDR1 is SQVTM and CDR2 is ANQGSEA. V dropped 7 bases and J dropped 3 bases, with 12 bases sitting between them. This CDR3 is built from 12 residues. The CDR3 coding sequence is TGCAGCGGGGATGCGCGGGACACTGAAGCTTTCTTT. Its protein is CSGDARDTEAFF.

The rearrangement links TRBV4-1 to TRBJ2-1, with D possibly matching TRBD1 (6 bases). The CDR3 contains 15 residues. Germline V gene sequence: CDR1 MGHRA, CDR2 YSYEKL. Trimming removed 4 bases at V and 7 bases at J, with 17 bases between. The CDR3 coding sequence is TGCGCCAGCAGCCGTATAACAGGGCACCGGAATGAGCAGTTCTTC. Translation gives CASSRITGHRNEQFF.

This rearrangement joins TRBV4-3 to TRBJ2-1; no reliable D call. V was cut by 2 bases and J by 0 bases, with 20 bases left in between. Germline loops: CDR1 LGHNA, CDR2 YSLEER. This CDR3 has 19 residues. The DNA of the CDR3 is TGCGCCAGCAGCCAATCCCGTTACTCCCGATACGGCTCCTACAATGAGCAGTTCTTC. Its protein is CASSQSRYSRYGSYNEQFF.

The chain links TRBV3-1 (or the pseudogene TRBV3-2) to TRBJ2-2, with 8 bases fitting TRBD2. Germline values: CDR1 LGHDT, CDR2 YNNKEL (reference sequence). There are 15 residues in the CDR3. V was clipped by 7 bases and J by 3 bases; unmatched bases: 7. The CDR3 spells CASTPGGLDTGELFF. CDR3 DNA: TGTGCCAGCACCCCGGGGGGGCTCGACACCGGGGAGCTGTTTTTT.

The rearrangement links TRBV5-4 to TRBJ2-3; TRBD2 agrees at 7 bases. The CDR3 is 13 amino acids. Germline V gives CDR1 SGHNT, CDR2 YYREEE (reference sequence). Trimming at V came to 3 bases and at J to 8 bases, leaving 6 bases not matched to a gene. The chain's CDR3 is CASSSPGGATQYF. CDR3 nucleotides: TGTGCCAGCAGCTCACCGGGAGGAGCTACGCAGTATTTT.

This clone was detected a few times. The V and J genes are TRBV2 and TRBJ1-2, with D unresolved. Looked up from germline, CDR1 is SNHLY and CDR2 is FYNNEI. V was shortened by 1 base and J by 2 bases, with 5 bases between the two germline ends. The CDR3 covers 13 residues. CDR3 in DNA: TGTGCCAGCAGTGAAGGGAGCAACTATGGCTACACCTTC. Protein product: CASSEGSNYGYTF.

The gene calls are TRBV30 and TRBJ1-1; D unresolved. This CDR3 is built from 13 residues. Germline CDR1 GTSNPN, CDR2 SVGIG (reference sequence). Trimming removed 0 bases at V and 2 bases at J, with 7 bases between. This chain's CDR3 is CAWSVQSNTEAFF. CDR3 sequence (DNA): TGTGCCTGGAGTGTACAAAGTAACACTGAAGCTTTCTTT.

The rearrangement joins TRBV5-1 to TRBJ1-5; D uncertain. V was clipped by 0 bases and J by 0 bases, with 16 bases between them. Germline V lookup: CDR1 SGHRS, CDR2 YFSETQ. The CDR3 covers 18 residues. The CDR3 here is CASSLGSGGQYSNQPQHF. In DNA, the CDR3 is TGCGCCAGCAGCTTGGGGTCAGGAGGCCAATATAGCAATCAGCCCCAGCATTTT.

The chain uses TRBV19 and TRBJ1-1, with D tentatively TRBD1 (5 bases). Per the germline V gene, CDR1 is LNHDA and CDR2 is SQIVND (reference sequence). This CDR3 has 14 residues. V lost 7 bases and J lost 5, with 17 bases in between. The CDR3 nucleotides read TGTGCCAGTAACTCACGGGGGGGAGGGACTGAAGCTTTCTTT. It codes for CASNSRGGGTEAFF.

V and J are TRBV2 and TRBJ2-5, with 11 bases identical to TRBD2. Germline CDR1 SNHLY, CDR2 FYNNEI. V trimming: 5 bases; J trimming: 2 bases; junction bases outside the gene matches: 7. There are 16 residues in the CDR3. The CDR3 here is CASSPPGLAAQETQYF. The CDR3 bases are TGTGCCAGCAGTCCGCCGGGACTAGCGGCGCAAGAGACCCAGTACTTC.

V and J are TRBV11-2 and TRBJ1-1; D unclear. This CDR3 has 15 amino acids. From germline, CDR1 is SGHAT and CDR2 FQNNGV. The V end was cut by 3 bases, the J end by 1 base, with 12 bases between. CDR3 nucleotides: TGTGCCAGCAGCTTCGGTCATCAAGAGAACACTGAAGCTTTCTTT. This sequence encodes CASSFGHQENTEAFF.

The chain joins TRBV28 to TRBJ1-1; D is ambiguous. Trimming stripped 7 bases from V and 1 base from J, with 13 bases between. The CDR3 covers 14 residues. Per the germline V gene, CDR1 is MDHEN and CDR2 is SYDVKM. This CDR3 reads CASKDGQENTEAFF. The DNA for the CDR3 is TGTGCCAGCAAGGATGGGCAGGAGAACACTGAAGCTTTCTTT.

This clone has a single count. V is TRBV7-6 and J is TRBJ1-4; 8 positions agree with TRBD1. The CDR3 loop spans 16 amino acids. With V trimmed by 7 bases and J by 5 bases, 12 bases remained unmatched. CDR1 and CDR2 from the germline V gene are SGHVS and FNYEAQ. The CDR3 region is CASTPGTRQGNEKLFF. The CDR3 DNA reads as TGTGCCAGCACCCCAGGGACGAGACAGGGGAATGAAAAACTGTTTTTT. Full variable domain (remainder filled in from reference TRBV7-6 and TRBJ1-4): GAGVSQSPRYKVTKRGQDVALRCDPISGHVSLYWYRQALGQGPEFLTYFNYEAQQDKSGLPNDRFSAERPEGSISTLTIQRTEQRDSAMYRCASTPGTRQGNEKLFFGSGTQLSVL.

This clone appeared a few times. The junction does not match germline at one end; this may be a read error. The chain links TRBV7-7 to TRBJ2-1; 7 nucleotides line up with TRBD2. The germline V gene has CDR1 SSHAT and CDR2 FNYEAQ (reference sequence). This CDR3 has 17 residues. The CDR3 coding sequence is TGTGCTAGCAGCTTCCCCGGGGGGACTAAAGGTTTGAATGAGCAGTTCTTC. The encoded protein is CASSFPGGTKGLNEQFF.

CDR3: CASTRLAGGFNQETQYF. CDR3 coding DNA: TGTGCCAGCACCCGACTAGCGGGGGGGTTTAACCAAGAGACCCAGTACTTC. The chain joins TRBV5-4 to TRBJ2-5; 14 bases align to TRBD2. The ends lost 6 bases at V and 0 bases at J; junction bases unmatched: 7. Germline V lookup: CDR1 SGHNT, CDR2 YYREEE (reference sequence). The CDR3 length is 17 residues.

The J gene is TRBJ2-2, the V gene TRBV7-9; 8 bases are a match to TRBD2. Germline V CDR1 and CDR2: SEHNR, FQNEAQ (reference sequence). With 5 bases clipped from V and 1 base from J, the junction kept 6 bases outside the gene matches. The CDR3 consists of 16 residues. CDR3 DNA: TGTGCCAGCAGCGGTATAGCGGGACTGAACACCGGGGAGCTGTTTTTT. It translates to CASSGIAGLNTGELFF.

The chain links TRBV6-5 to TRBJ1-1; TRBD1 matches 7 bases. The CDR3 runs to 11 residues. The junction had 4 bases not matched to a gene; V was cut back by 6 bases and J by 9 bases. CDR1 and CDR2 from the germline V gene are MNHEY and SVGAGI. The CDR3 loop reads CASRETGKAFF. DNA of the CDR3: TGTGCCAGCAGAGAGACAGGGAAAGCTTTCTTT.

The chain has TRBV5-4 and TRBJ1-1; D may be TRBD1 (5 bases). Trimming took off 6 bases at V and 4 bases at J, with 19 bases between the two ends. Germline V gene sequence: CDR1 SGHNT, CDR2 YYREEE (reference sequence). The CDR3 totals 15 residues. CDR3 amino acids: CASTDFTRGGTEAFF. In nucleotides, the CDR3 is TGTGCCAGCACCGACTTCACCCGGGGGGGCACTGAAGCTTTCTTT.

This clone was seen a single time. This chain connects TRBV28 to TRBJ2-1; D uncertain. Trimming shortened V by 6 bases and J by 7 bases, and 7 bases separated the two germline ends. The CDR3 extends over 11 amino acids. Germline V gene sequence: CDR1 MDHEN, CDR2 SYDVKM. CDR3 coding DNA: TGTGCCAGCAGCTCTAGTAATGAGCAGTTCTTC. Its protein is CASSSSNEQFF.

This clone has a single count. The V call is TRBV10-3, the J call TRBJ1-1; 12 bases are shared with TRBD1. The ends lost 1 base at V and 7 bases at J; junction bases unmatched: 10. The CDR3 loop spans 17 amino acids. Germline V gene data show CDR1 as ENHRY and CDR2 as SYGVKD. In nucleotides, the CDR3 is TGTGCCATCAGTGAGTGGAACCGGGACAGGGGGCCGAATGAAGCTTTCTTT. Encoded protein: CAISEWNRDRGPNEAFF.

J is TRBJ1-1 and V is TRBV3-1 (or the pseudogene TRBV3-2); 8 bases line up with TRBD1. The CDR3 runs 18 residues. The germline gives CDR1 LGHDT, CDR2 YNNKEL (reference sequence). Trimming cost V 3 bases and J 1 base; bases outside gene matches: 13. CDR3 DNA: TGTGCCAGCAGCCAGACTCCCAGGGCAGGGGGCGGGAACACTGAAGCTTTCTTT. Translation gives CASSQTPRAGGGNTEAFF.

The chain uses TRBV5-1 and TRBJ2-7; D is perhaps TRBD2 (6 bases). The V end lost 3 bases, the J end lost 0 bases, and 10 bases lay between the germline ends. The CDR3 is 14 residues long. Germline loops: CDR1 SGHRS, CDR2 YFSETQ. The CDR3 bases are TGCGCCAGCAGCTCGACGGGGGTCTCCTACGAGCAGTACTTC. Its translation is CASSSTGVSYEQYF.

This clone was detected a few times. The chain carries TRBV5-8 and TRBJ1-1; D unresolved. The CDR3 totals 12 residues. Trimming removed 0 bases from V and 10 bases from J, with 10 bases in between. Germline V gene data show CDR1 as SGHTS and CDR2 as YDEGEE. As DNA, the CDR3 is TGTGCCAGCAGCTTGGGGCCGACACGAGCTTTCTTT. Translated: CASSLGPTRAFF.

This chain connects TRBV19 to TRBJ2-7; 7 bases map to TRBD1. V shed 5 bases, J shed 2 bases, and the junction held 9 bases outside the gene matches. CDR3 length: 15 amino acids. Germline V lookup: CDR1 LNHDA, CDR2 SQIVND (reference sequence). The CDR3 DNA follows: TGTGCCAGTAGTCTAACCGGGACAGACCCCTACGAGCAGTACTTC. This gives the protein CASSLTGTDPYEQYF.

The genes are TRBV9 and TRBJ1-1; 7 bases line up with TRBD1. CDR1 is SGDLS, CDR2 YYNGEE, per germline. The J segment lost 6 bases and the V segment lost 3 bases, leaving 8 bases of the junction unmatched. The CDR3 is 14 amino acids. The CDR3 here is CASSALDRVSEAFF. The CDR3, as DNA: TGTGCCAGCAGCGCCTTAGACAGGGTGTCTGAAGCTTTCTTT.

This chain joins TRBV11-2 and TRBJ1-1; 9 bases are a match to TRBD1. CDR1 and CDR2 from the germline V gene are SGHAT and FQNNGV. V lost 5 bases and J lost 5; bases outside the gene matches: 6. The CDR3 consists of 14 residues. Here the CDR3 DNA reads TGTGCCAGCAGCACGACAGGGGGAGGGACTGAAGCTTTCTTT. It codes for CASSTTGGGTEAFF. The whole variable domain, filled in from reference TRBV11-2 and TRBJ1-1, reads EAGVAQSPRYKIIEKRQSVAFWCNPISGHATLYWYQQILGQGPKLLIQFQNNGVVDDSQLPKDRFSAERLKGVDSTLKIQPAKLEDSAVYLCASSTTGGGTEAFFGQGTRLTVV.